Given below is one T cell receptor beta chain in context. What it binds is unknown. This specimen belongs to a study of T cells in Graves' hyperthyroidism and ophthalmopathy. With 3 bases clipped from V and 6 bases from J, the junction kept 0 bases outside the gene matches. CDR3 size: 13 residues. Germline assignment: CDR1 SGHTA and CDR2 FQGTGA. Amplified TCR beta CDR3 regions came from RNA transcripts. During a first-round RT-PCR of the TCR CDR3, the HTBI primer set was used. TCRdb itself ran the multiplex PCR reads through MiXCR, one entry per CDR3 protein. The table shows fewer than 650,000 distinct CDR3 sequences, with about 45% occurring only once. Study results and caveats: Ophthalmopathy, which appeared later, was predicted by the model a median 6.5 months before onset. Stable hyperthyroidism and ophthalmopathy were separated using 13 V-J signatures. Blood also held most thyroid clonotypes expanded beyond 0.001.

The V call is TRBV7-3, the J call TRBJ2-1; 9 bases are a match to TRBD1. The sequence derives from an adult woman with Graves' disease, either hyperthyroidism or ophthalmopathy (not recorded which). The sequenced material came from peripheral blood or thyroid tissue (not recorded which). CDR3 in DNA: TGTGCCAGCAGCTTGACAGGGGGCAATGAGCAGTTCTTC. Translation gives CASSLTGGNEQFF.